The 15 T cell receptor beta chains in this list originate from one sample, sequenced in a study of blood T cell repertoires in COVID-19. Generated by immunoSEQ multiplex PCR, the TCRdb table keeps only in-frame clones and is missing some. The data hold about 150,000 clones, with approximately 84% observed a single time. Sequenced input: peripheral blood. These receptor sequences come from a woman aged 55-70 years with COVID-19, enrolled during active disease.

The rearrangement joins TRBV6-5 to TRBJ1-2; weak D call: TRBD1 (5 bases). This CDR3 has 13 residues. CDR1 and CDR2 from the germline V gene are MNHEY and SVGAGI. Trimming removed 6 bases from V and 2 bases from J, with 10 bases in between. The CDR3 DNA sequence: TGTGCCAGCAGCGCCGACAGAAACTATGGCTACACCTTC. Translation: CASSADRNYGYTF.

The chain is built from TRBV7-8 and TRBJ1-3; D ambiguous. CDR3 length: 15 amino acids. V was shortened by 4 bases and J by 4 bases, with 14 bases between the two germline ends. Looked up from germline, CDR1 is SGHVS and CDR2 is FQNEAQ. CDR3 DNA sequence: TGTGCCAGCAGCTCCGGGCCGGGATGGGGAAACACCATATATTTT. Translating it yields CASSSGPGWGNTIYF.

This clone was counted once. V gene TRBV2 combines with J gene TRBJ1-5, with TRBD1 matching over 10 bases. Germline V lookup: CDR1 SNHLY, CDR2 FYNNEI. Trimming cost V 6 bases and J 6 bases; bases outside gene matches: 5. CDR3 length: 14 amino acids. The CDR3 nucleotides are TGTGCCAGCAGGACAGGGGGCGCAAGTCAGCCCCAGCATTTT. Encoded protein: CASRTGGASQPQHF.

This chain links TRBV10-3 with TRBJ2-1; TRBD2 aligns across 11 bases. V shed 3 bases, J shed 4 bases, and the junction held 8 bases outside the gene matches. Germline V gene data show CDR1 as ENHRY and CDR2 as SYGVKD. The CDR3 consists of 17 residues. CDR3 sequence (DNA): TGTGCCATCAGTGACCGCCAGGGACTAGCGGAGTACAATGAGCAGTTCTTC. Protein sequence: CAISDRQGLAEYNEQFF.

This sequence joins TRBV6-1 and TRBJ2-1; possibly TRBD2 for D (6 bases). V was cut by 4 bases and J by 6 bases, with 19 bases left in between. The CDR3 extends over 16 amino acids. Germline lookup yields CDR1 MNHNS and CDR2 SASEGT. The CDR3 DNA follows: TGTGCCAGCAGTGGGGCAAGGCGGGGACCCCGCAATGAGCAGTTCTTC. It is translated as CASSGARRGPRNEQFF.

J is TRBJ1-2 and V is TRBV2, with a possible D match to TRBD1 (6 bases). With 6 bases removed from V and 4 bases from J, the gap between germline ends came to 15 bases. This CDR3 has 14 residues. The germline V gene has CDR1 SNHLY and CDR2 FYNNEI. CDR3 region: CASRLQGRGYGYTF. The CDR3, as DNA: TGTGCCAGCAGGTTACAGGGACGGGGCTATGGCTACACCTTC.

This chain joins TRBV19 and TRBJ1-2; D is perhaps TRBD1 (5 bases). Germline-derived CDR1 and CDR2 are LNHDA and SQIVND (reference sequence). This CDR3 has 15 amino acids. Trimming took off 5 bases at V and 6 bases at J, with 19 bases between the two ends. The CDR3 sequence is CASSPVGRDFDGYTF. CDR3 DNA: TGTGCCAGTAGTCCCGTAGGCAGGGACTTCGATGGCTACACCTTC.

The rearrangement uses TRBV10-3 and TRBJ2-5; D perhaps matches TRBD1 (7 bases). The ends were cut back, 2 bases at V and 4 bases at J, with 11 bases in the middle. From germline, CDR1 is ENHRY and CDR2 SYGVKD. CDR3 length equals 14 residues. The CDR3 is CAISEGGDRETQYF. CDR3 in DNA: TGTGCCATCAGTGAGGGCGGGGACAGAGAGACCCAGTACTTC.

The rearrangement links TRBV7-6 to TRBJ1-1, with D tentatively TRBD1 (6 bases). The CDR3 covers 14 residues. Deletions cut 3 bases from V and 5 bases from J, with 13 bases between. Germline V lookup: CDR1 SGHVS, CDR2 FNYEAQ. The CDR3 region has the DNA TGTGCCAGCAGCTTTTCGGAGGGGGGGACTGAAGCTTTCTTT. Residues: CASSFSEGGTEAFF.

The chain couples TRBV6-2 or TRBV6-3 to TRBJ1-6; weak D call: TRBD1 (5 bases). Germline V gene data show CDR1 as MNHEY and CDR2 as SVGEGT. Between the trimmed V and J ends, which lost 5 bases and 4 bases, there was a span of 9 bases. The CDR3 runs to 14 residues. The CDR3 loop reads CASSPGTYNSPLHF. The CDR3 DNA reads TGTGCCAGCAGTCCCGGGACTTATAATTCACCCCTCCACTTT.

V gene TRBV7-6 combines with J gene TRBJ1-1; tentatively, D is TRBD1 (5 bases). The CDR3 runs to 16 residues. V gave up 1 base and J gave up 3 bases, with 15 bases separating them. In germline, CDR1 is SGHVS, CDR2 FNYEAQ. CDR3 protein: CASSLGGGGAYTEAFF. The CDR3 region has the DNA TGTGCCAGCAGCTTAGGCGGTGGAGGGGCCTACACTGAAGCTTTCTTT.

This chain uses TRBV2 with TRBJ1-5, with TRBD1 identical over 8 bases. The CDR3 loop spans 13 amino acids. In germline, CDR1 is SNHLY, CDR2 FYNNEI. Trimming removed 5 bases from V and 6 bases from J; junction bases left unmatched: 3. The CDR3 DNA reads TGTGCCAGCAGTTGGCAGGGGGCTCAGCCCCAGCATTTT. Protein product: CASSWQGAQPQHF. The complete variable domain, with remaining parts taken from reference TRBV2 and TRBJ1-5, reads EPEVTQTPSHQVTQMGQEVILRCVPISNHLYFYWYRQILGQKVEFLVSFYNNEISEKSEIFDDQFSVERPDGSNFTLKIRSTKLEDSAMYFCASSWQGAQPQHFGDGTRLSIL.

The chain employs TRBV7-8 and TRBJ1-1; tentative D call: TRBD1 (6 bases). In germline, CDR1 is SGHVS, CDR2 FQNEAQ. This CDR3 has 14 residues. The germline V and J ends were trimmed by 5 bases and 1 base, with 11 bases remaining between them. In DNA, the CDR3 is TGTGCCAGCAGCAGGGGGGGGGAGAACACTGAAGCTTTCTTT. Its translation: CASSRGGENTEAFF. Full variable domain (missing parts from reference TRBV7-8 and TRBJ1-1): GAGVSQSPRYKVAKRGQDVALRCDPISGHVSLFWYQQALGQGPEFLTYFQNEAQLDKSGLPSDRFFAERPEGSVSTLKIQRTQQEDSAVYLCASSRGGENTEAFFGQGTRLTVV.

The V gene is TRBV5-4, the J gene TRBJ1-2; TRBD1 aligns across 7 bases. Per germline, CDR1 SGHNT and CDR2 YYREEE (reference sequence). CDR3 length equals 14 residues. Germline trimming cut 2 bases from V and 4 bases from J; bases unmatched to any gene: 5. In DNA, the CDR3 is TGTGCCAGCAGCTTCGGGCAGGGGGGCTATGGCTACACCTTC. Its translation is CASSFGQGGYGYTF. The whole variable domain, filled in from reference TRBV5-4 and TRBJ1-2, reads ETGVTQSPTHLIKTRGQQVTLRCSSQSGHNTVSWYQQALGQGPQFIFQYYREEENGRGNFPPRFSGLQFPNYSSELNVNALELDDSALYLCASSFGQGGYGYTFGSGTRLTVV.

The chain couples TRBV5-3 to TRBJ1-1, with a tentative D call TRBD1 (5 bases). TRBV5-3 is placed among ORFs of uncertain function. The CDR3 spans 13 residues. The ends were cut back, 7 bases at V and 0 bases at J, with 10 bases in the middle. This chain's CDR3 is CARPDRLNTEAFF. The DNA of the CDR3 is TGTGCCAGACCAGACAGATTGAACACTGAAGCTTTCTTT.